Presented here are 19 T cell receptor beta chains from one specimen sequenced in a study of identical twins. MiXCR, run by TCRdb on the 5' RACE reads, gives a single entry per CDR3 protein. The sample holds 690,000 or so distinct CDR3 sequences; less than 10% are singletons and the top ten take 0.75% to 1%. This same sample was also part of a study on yellow fever vaccine responses in identical twins.

The sequenced material came from PBMCs. These receptors all stem from a woman aged 18 to 35 in good health.

This clonotype turned up a few times. The chain uses TRBV20-1 and TRBJ2-7; D gene uncertain. Germline V gene sequence: CDR1 DFQATT, CDR2 SNEGSKA (reference sequence). This CDR3 has 15 amino acids. V gave up 3 bases and J gave up 1 base, with 16 bases separating them. The CDR3 is CSARDIQVASYEQYF. In DNA form, the CDR3 reads TGCAGTGCTAGGGATATTCAAGTAGCTTCCTACGAGCAGTACTTC.

This clonotype has only a few counts. The genes are TRBV29-1 and TRBJ2-2; D possibly uses TRBD1 or TRBD2 (7 bases each). The CDR3 runs to 14 residues. Germline V CDR1 and CDR2: SQVTM, ANQGSEA. V was shortened by 1 base and J by 6 bases, with 12 bases between the two germline ends. CDR3 in amino acids: CSVEGQGGAGELFF. DNA for the CDR3: TGCAGCGTTGAAGGGCAGGGGGGGGCCGGGGAGCTGTTTTTT.

This clonotype was seen at least ten times. The chain uses TRBV5-1 and TRBJ2-2; 7 nucleotides line up with TRBD1. J was trimmed by 4 bases and V by 4 bases; bases with no gene match: 7. This CDR3 contains 15 residues. In germline, CDR1 is SGHRS, CDR2 YFSETQ. CDR3 DNA: TGCGCCAGCAGCAGTACAGGGGATAGCACCGGGGAGCTGTTTTTT. As protein: CASSSTGDSTGELFF.

The DNA for the CDR3 is TGCGCCAGCAGCCAAGAACCCGGCTCCTACAATGAGCAGTTCTTC. Its protein is CASSQEPGSYNEQFF. This sequence joins TRBV4-3 and TRBJ2-1; D gene uncertain. V was shortened by 0 bases and J by 0 bases, with 6 bases between the two germline ends. The CDR3 totals 15 residues. The V gene's germline CDR1 is LGHNA and CDR2 YSLEER.

The J gene is TRBJ2-7, the V gene TRBV27; 9 bases align to TRBD2. Germline CDR1 is MNHEY and CDR2 is SMNVEV (reference sequence). This CDR3 is 16 amino acids long. V shed 5 bases and J 2 bases; nucleotides not matched to a gene: 10. The CDR3 sequence is CASSQYSGSRAYEQYF. As DNA, the CDR3 is TGTGCCAGCAGTCAGTATAGCGGGAGCAGGGCCTACGAGCAGTACTTC.

This clonotype was found a few times. The V call is TRBV21-1, the J call TRBJ1-1; the table's D call TRBD1 went unverified against the DNA. TRBV21-1 is flagged as a pseudogene. The CDR3 is 14 residues long. Written as DNA, the CDR3 is TGTGCCAGCAGCAACACTCCGGGACAGACTTTTGCTTTCTTT. It is translated as CASSNTPGQTFAFF.

This clonotype came up many times. The V call is TRBV12-3 or TRBV12-4, the J call TRBJ2-1, with 10 bases fitting TRBD2. V shed 6 bases, J shed 4 bases, and the junction held 6 bases outside the gene matches. This CDR3 is 15 amino acids long. DNA of the CDR3: TGTGCCAGCAGCCCAGCTAGCGGGAGTTACAATGAGCAGTTCTTC. Residues: CASSPASGSYNEQFF.

The J gene is TRBJ2-7, the V gene TRBV4-3; 11 bases align to TRBD1. The CDR3 consists of 15 residues. The trim removed 3 bases at V and 3 bases at J, leaving 4 bases unmatched. In germline, CDR1 is LGHNA, CDR2 YSLEER. The CDR3 nucleotides are TGCGCCAGCAGCCATACCGGGACAGGGGGCTACGAGCAGTACTTC. It specifies CASSHTGTGGYEQYF.

In this sample, this clonotype turned up many times. The chain is built from TRBV4-2 and TRBJ1-2; 9 bases map to TRBD1. The CDR3 length is 14 residues. V shed 2 bases, J shed 4 bases, and the junction held 2 bases outside the gene matches. Germline V gene sequence: CDR1 LGHNA, CDR2 YNFKEQ. The CDR3, as DNA: TGTGCCAGCAGCCAAAGACAGGGGGGCTATGGCTACACCTTC. This translates into CASSQRQGGYGYTF.

This clonotype showed up just a few times. The gene calls are TRBV20-1 and TRBJ2-1; the match to TRBD2 covers 9 bases. From germline, CDR1 is DFQATT and CDR2 SNEGSKA (reference sequence). The ends lost 2 bases at V and 3 bases at J; junction bases unmatched: 5. CDR3 length equals 15 residues. The CDR3 coding sequence is TGCAGTGCTAGACCCCCTAGCGGGAACTACAATGAGCAGTTCTTC. It translates to CSARPPSGNYNEQFF.

This clonotype was counted many times. The rearrangement joins TRBV29-1 to TRBJ2-7; D call uncertain. From germline, CDR1 is SQVTM and CDR2 ANQGSEA. This CDR3 is built from 14 residues. The V end was cut by 4 bases, the J end by 5 bases, with 18 bases between. The CDR3 DNA is TGCAGCGTTGGTAGGGCAGACCTAAACAACGAGCAGTACTTC. It is translated as CSVGRADLNNEQYF.

For the CDR3, the DNA is TGTGCCAGCAGGAAAAGAGACAGTAACTATGGCTACACCTTC. This encodes CASRKRDSNYGYTF. The chain has TRBV12-3 or TRBV12-4 and TRBJ1-2; D is perhaps TRBD1 (5 bases). Trimming took 6 bases from V and 1 from J, leaving 12 bases between them. The CDR3 is 14 amino acids.

In its sample, this clonotype was seen many times. The rearrangement joins TRBV10-1 to TRBJ2-1, with 9 bases fitting TRBD2. Germline trimming cut 3 bases from V and 6 bases from J; bases unmatched to any gene: 6. Germline V gene lookup returns CDR1 WNHNN and CDR2 SYGVQD (reference sequence). This CDR3 has 15 amino acids. The CDR3 region is CASSDPSGMGNEQFF. CDR3 in DNA: TGCGCCAGCAGTGATCCTAGCGGGATGGGCAATGAGCAGTTCTTC.

In its sample, this clonotype was seen once. The genes are TRBV11-1 and TRBJ2-5; 7 positions agree with TRBD1. V trimming: 3 bases; J trimming: 5 bases; junction bases outside the gene matches: 12. The germline gives CDR1 SGHAT, CDR2 FQDESV (reference sequence). There are 16 residues in the CDR3. CDR3 in DNA: TGTGCCAGCAGCTTGGGGGACAGCAGAATGGGGGAGACCCAGTACTTC. It translates to CASSLGDSRMGETQYF. The entire variable domain, with the rest obtained from reference TRBV11-1 and TRBJ2-5, is as follows: EAEVAQSPRYKITEKSQAVAFWCDPISGHATLYWYRQILGQGPELLVQFQDESVVDDSQLPKDRFSAERLKGVDSTLKIQPAELGDSAMYLCASSLGDSRMGETQYFGPGTRLLVL.

In its sample, this clonotype was seen many times. The J gene is TRBJ2-3, the V gene TRBV7-9; 7 bases align to TRBD1. This CDR3 contains 13 residues. Losses at the gene ends were 8 bases for V and 2 bases for J; bases not matched to a gene: 4. The germline V gene has CDR1 SEHNR and CDR2 FQNEAQ (reference sequence). The CDR3 loop reads CASPGQNTDTQYF. The CDR3 region has the DNA TGTGCCAGCCCGGGACAGAACACAGATACGCAGTATTTT.

In this sample, this clonotype turned up many times. CDR3 region: CASRTGLADGQDTQYF. In DNA, the CDR3 is TGTGCCAGCAGAACGGGACTAGCGGACGGGCAGGATACGCAGTATTTT. The rearrangement joins TRBV12-3 or TRBV12-4 to TRBJ2-3, with 11 bases lining up with TRBD2. The junction had 11 bases not matched to a gene; V was cut back by 6 bases and J by 6 bases. CDR3 size: 16 residues.

This clonotype was counted only a few times. The CDR3 protein is CASSVWEVGEKLFF. In nucleotides, the CDR3 is TGTGCCAGCAGTGTTTGGGAAGTCGGTGAAAAACTGTTTTTT. The chain joins TRBV12-3 or TRBV12-4 to TRBJ1-4; D is uncertain. V lost 5 bases, J lost 7 bases, and 14 bases lay in between. The CDR3 totals 14 residues.

This clonotype has a count of ten or more. The chain uses TRBV10-1 and TRBJ2-3, with 9 nucleotides matching TRBD1. The length of the CDR3 is 16 residues. CDR1 is WNHNN, CDR2 SYGVQD, per germline (reference sequence). The V gene end was trimmed by 4 bases and the J gene end by 3 bases; junction bases not matched to a gene: 8. CDR3 amino acids: CASSGPGTGTTDTQYF. CDR3 in DNA: TGCGCCAGCAGTGGCCCCGGGACAGGGACAACAGATACGCAGTATTTT.

The J gene is TRBJ2-2, the V gene TRBV7-6; TRBD2 matches 14 bases. The V gene's germline CDR1 is SGHVS and CDR2 FNYEAQ. V lost 1 base and J lost 4; bases outside the gene matches: 2. There are 17 residues in the CDR3. This chain's CDR3 is CASSLVGTSGSTGELFF. The CDR3 coding sequence is TGTGCCAGCAGCTTAGTTGGGACTAGCGGGAGCACCGGGGAGCTGTTTTTT.